This T cell receptor beta chain was profiled in a study of beta chain features in type 1 diabetes. Per the germline V gene, CDR1 is SQVTM and CDR2 is ANQGSEA. V was clipped by 5 bases and J by 2 bases, with 12 bases between them. The CDR3 is made up of 13 amino acids. Of the isolated RNA, all was reverse transcribed, and so the sequenced material was expressed TCRB transcripts. Regulatory, naive and central memory T cell samples averaged approximately 3.4 million reads. Profiling relied on immunoSEQ multiplex PCR, and the TCRdb table lists in-frame clones only, not all of them. The sample gives 250,000 to 300,000 clones, around 7.3% of which show up once; 1% is in the top ten. This clone was picked up a small number of times. Its antigen is still unknown. General study results and limits: TCRB CDR3 length was moderately but significantly reduced in all four CD4+ subsets of Type 1 diabetes patients.

Naive, central memory, regulatory and stem cell-like memory cells within the CD4+ compartment were sorted using CD45RO/CCR7/CD25/CD127/CD95/CD27. Purities in excess of 95% were seen in all sorted populations. This receptor was obtained from a woman aged 18-29 years in good health. V is TRBV29-1 and J is TRBJ1-2, with D tentatively TRBD1 (6 bases). Sequencing was done on a sample of central memory CD4+ T cells from blood. Written as DNA, the CDR3 is TGCAGCGTTAAACGGGACACCAACTATGGCTACACCTTC. Translation gives CSVKRDTNYGYTF.